The 26 T cell receptor beta chains reported below all come from one sample, sequenced in a study of neurological immune-mediated disorders. One entry per CDR3 protein, called by TCRdb with MiXCR from the 5' RACE reads. This sample has roughly 50,000 distinct CDR3 sequences; about 9.4% occur once, and the top ten carry 5.3%. Sequencing input: PBMCs. These TCRs come from a man in his 70s with HTLV-1-associated myelopathy (HAM/TSP).

The rearrangement uses TRBV7-2 and TRBJ2-7; 7 nucleotides match TRBD1. This CDR3 contains 15 residues. V dropped 1 base and J dropped 4; count of bases not matched to a gene: 7. The V gene's germline CDR1 is SGHTA and CDR2 FQGNSA. The CDR3 nucleotides read TGTGCCAGCAGCTTAGTAGAAGGGACAGCATACGAGCAGTACTTC. This sequence encodes CASSLVEGTAYEQYF.

This clonotype was detected many times. The chain has TRBV7-2 and TRBJ2-7, with 14 bases that match TRBD2. The ends lost 5 bases at V and 9 bases at J; junction bases unmatched: 6. The CDR3 length is 14 residues. Per the germline V gene, CDR1 is SGHTA and CDR2 is FQGNSA. The CDR3 nucleotides are TGTGCCAGCAGCCAAAGAGGGACTAGCGGGGGGCAGTACTTC. Residues: CASSQRGTSGGQYF.

The sample holds many counts of this clonotype. The CDR3 region has the DNA TGTGCCAGCAGCTTAGGAGCGGTGGGGATCGATGAGCAGTTCTTC. It encodes CASSLGAVGIDEQFF. This chain connects TRBV7-8 to TRBJ2-1, with a tentative D call TRBD2 (5 bases). From germline, CDR1 is SGHVS and CDR2 FQNEAQ. This CDR3 is 15 amino acids long. V gave up 1 base and J gave up 8 bases, with 15 bases separating them.

This clonotype was seen many times. A much larger clonotype is one base distant, so this may be a read error. The gene calls are TRBV27 and TRBJ2-3, with 8 bases that match TRBD1. The CDR3 sequence is 15 residues long. Germline loops: CDR1 MNHEY, CDR2 SMNVEV (reference sequence). The CDR3 DNA reads TGTGCCAACAGTTTTAGGACAGGGAGCACAGATACGCAGTATTTT. It yields the protein CANSFRTGSTDTQYF.

This clonotype was detected a few times. A much bigger clone sits one base away, suggesting this may be a read error. The V call is TRBV12-3 or TRBV12-4, the J call TRBJ2-7; 8 bases are a match to TRBD1. Losses at the gene ends were 4 bases for V and 5 bases for J; bases not matched to a gene: 7. This CDR3 has 14 amino acids. This CDR3 is CASSYTGQANEQYF. The CDR3 nucleotides are TGTGCCAGCAGTTACACGGGACAGGCGAACGAGCAGTACTTC.

In the case of this clonotype: At one boundary the junction diverges from the germline segment, which might be a read error. This sequence joins TRBV4-1 and TRBJ2-1; D is possibly TRBD1 (6 bases). The CDR3 totals 13 residues. Per the germline V gene, CDR1 is MGHRA and CDR2 is YSYEKL. This chain's CDR3 is CASRQESGDEEFF. The DNA of the CDR3 is TGCGCCAGCAGACAAGAGTCAGGGGATGAGGAGTTCTTC.

This clonotype was found a few times. V usage is TRBV5-1 and J usage is TRBJ2-3, with D tentatively TRBD1 (6 bases). Trimming shortened V by 4 bases and J by 5 bases, and 14 bases separated the two germline ends. Per germline, CDR1 SGHRS and CDR2 YFSETQ. The CDR3 sequence is 14 residues long. The CDR3 coding sequence is TGCGCCAGCAGCCCTGGACAGCCTCTAGATACGCAGTATTTT. This sequence encodes CASSPGQPLDTQYF.

This clonotype has a count of ten or more. The J gene is TRBJ2-7, the V gene TRBV6-1; 9 nucleotides match TRBD1. V shed 4 bases and J 5 bases; nucleotides not matched to a gene: 9. The CDR3 consists of 15 residues. Germline lookup yields CDR1 MNHNS and CDR2 SASEGT. CDR3 nucleotides: TGTGCCAGCAGTGTCAATTGGGACAGGGCCCACGAGCAGTACTTC. Its protein product is CASSVNWDRAHEQYF.

In DNA, the CDR3 is TGTGCCAGCAGCTTAAGTCTGTGGAACACTGAAGCTTTCTTT. It specifies CASSLSLWNTEAFF. This chain uses TRBV7-2 with TRBJ1-1; D not certain. Germline CDR1 and CDR2: SGHTA and FQGNSA. V lost 2 bases, J lost 1 base, and 8 bases lay in between. CDR3 length: 14 amino acids.

This clonotype appeared many times. V and J are TRBV6-6 and TRBJ2-1; no clear D. Per germline, CDR1 MNHNY and CDR2 SVGAGI (reference sequence). V was clipped by 0 bases and J by 7 bases, with 7 bases between them. This CDR3 has 13 residues. The CDR3 here is CASSYSMRNEQFF. The CDR3 bases are TGTGCCAGCAGTTACTCGATGCGGAATGAGCAGTTCTTC.

In its sample, this clonotype was seen many times. The chain links TRBV3-1 to TRBJ2-1; 8 bases fit TRBD2. J was trimmed by 4 bases and V by 4 bases; bases with no gene match: 6. The CDR3 is 15 residues long. CDR1 is LGHDT and CDR2 is YNNKEL in the germline V gene (reference sequence). CDR3 sequence reads: CASSRSGSIYNEQFF. In DNA, the CDR3 is TGTGCCAGCAGCCGGAGCGGGAGCATTTACAATGAGCAGTTCTTC.

This clonotype appeared many times. The J gene is TRBJ1-2, the V gene TRBV5-1; D uncertain. V was shortened by 8 bases and J by 3 bases, with 8 bases between the two germline ends. This CDR3 is 11 amino acids long. Germline values: CDR1 SGHRS, CDR2 YFSETQ. In DNA form, the CDR3 reads TGCGCCAGTCGGAGGGACTATGGCTACACCTTC. Amino acids: CASRRDYGYTF.

This clonotype was picked up many times. This chain connects TRBV6-6 to TRBJ1-5; 8 bases map to TRBD1. J was trimmed by 6 bases and V by 8 bases; bases with no gene match: 6. CDR1 MNHNY and CDR2 SVGAGI come from the germline V gene (reference sequence). This CDR3 has 13 amino acids. CDR3 DNA: TGTGCCAGCGGTGGACAGGGTGGTCAGCCCCAGCATTTT. Its protein is CASGGQGGQPQHF.

This clonotype was seen many times. The genes are TRBV5-1 and TRBJ2-2; D not certain. The CDR3 loop spans 11 amino acids. The V end was cut by 2 bases, the J end by 4 bases, with 0 bases between. CDR1 and CDR2 from the germline V gene are SGHRS and YFSETQ. CDR3 nucleotide sequence: TGCGCCAGCAGCTTCACCGGGGAGCTGTTTTTT. Translated: CASSFTGELFF.

The rearrangement joins TRBV7-6 to TRBJ2-2; TRBD1 aligns across 11 bases. This CDR3 has 15 residues. The ends lost 0 bases at V and 6 bases at J; junction bases unmatched: 0. CDR1 SGHVS and CDR2 FNYEAQ come from the germline V gene. The CDR3 is CASSLAGQGAGELFF. The DNA of the CDR3 is TGTGCCAGCAGCTTAGCGGGACAGGGGGCCGGGGAGCTGTTTTTT.

Ten or more counts support this clonotype. The rearrangement links TRBV20-1 to TRBJ2-5; a weak D match, TRBD2 (7 bases). CDR1 DFQATT and CDR2 SNEGSKA come from the germline V gene (reference sequence). The CDR3 totals 15 residues. Trimming stripped 6 bases from V and 7 bases from J, with 24 bases between. The CDR3 region is CSALWTGRGGGTQYF. The CDR3 DNA reads as TGCAGTGCCCTCTGGACGGGTCGGGGAGGGGGGACCCAGTACTTC.

This clonotype was counted many times. The DNA of the CDR3 is TGCGCCAGCAGGAAGGACAGCAATTCCGGGGAGCTGTTTTTT. The encoded protein is CASRKDSNSGELFF. This chain links TRBV5-1 with TRBJ2-2, with D possibly matching TRBD1 (6 bases). V was cut by 5 bases and J by 6 bases, with 14 bases left in between. CDR1 SGHRS and CDR2 YFSETQ come from the germline V gene. CDR3 size: 14 residues.

This clonotype has a count of ten or more. The chain is built from TRBV7-2 and TRBJ2-4; D remains ambiguous. The CDR3 contains 11 residues. The germline gives CDR1 SGHTA, CDR2 FQGNSA. V gave up 4 bases and J gave up 10 bases, with 8 bases separating them. The CDR3 protein is CASSSKTIQYF. Written as DNA, the CDR3 is TGTGCCAGCAGCTCCAAAACAATTCAGTACTTC.

The table lists this clonotype with many counts. The chain employs TRBV4-3 and TRBJ2-3, with D tentatively TRBD1 or TRBD2 (6 bases each). The CDR3 is 16 amino acids. V was shortened by 5 bases and J by 4 bases, with 19 bases between the two germline ends. Germline V gene sequence: CDR1 LGHNA, CDR2 YSLEER. CDR3 residues: CASSAGVSPGADTQYF. CDR3 bases: TGCGCCAGCAGCGCAGGGGTGAGCCCGGGGGCAGATACGCAGTATTTT.

This clonotype was detected many times. This rearrangement joins TRBV21-1 to TRBJ1-1; the table's D call, TRBD1, has no DNA check behind it. TRBV21-1 is a pseudogene locus. CDR3 length equals 12 residues. The CDR3 reads CASPGSNTEAFF. Here the CDR3 DNA reads TGTGCCAGCCCGGGATCGAACACTGAAGCTTTCTTT.

This clonotype was counted at least ten times. The rearrangement links TRBV5-1 to TRBJ2-1; a possible D gene is TRBD2 (5 bases). The V gene's germline CDR1 is SGHRS and CDR2 YFSETQ. The CDR3 contains 14 residues. V shed 5 bases and J shed 1 base, with 10 bases lying between them. CDR3: CASRADGSYNEQFF. The CDR3 DNA follows: TGCGCCAGCAGAGCGGACGGATCCTACAATGAGCAGTTCTTC.

This clonotype appeared many times. The chain links TRBV14 to TRBJ2-2; D gene uncertain. The CDR3 has 13 residues. V was pared by 0 bases and J by 7 bases, with 6 bases between. The germline CDR1 and CDR2 sequences are SGHDN and FVKESK. CDR3: CASSQDLGGELFF. The DNA for the CDR3 is TGTGCCAGCAGCCAAGACTTGGGCGGGGAGCTGTTTTTT. Complete variable domain (other parts from reference TRBV14 and TRBJ2-2): EAGVTQFPSHSVIEKGQTVTLRCDPISGHDNLYWYRRVMGKEIKFLLHFVKESKQDESGMPNNRFLAERTGGTYSTLKVQPAELEDSGVYFCASSQDLGGELFFGEGSRLTVL.

This clonotype was seen repeatedly, ten times or more. The chain recombines TRBV7-8 with TRBJ2-7; D is possibly TRBD1 (5 bases). CDR3 size: 16 residues. V dropped 5 bases and J dropped 2 bases, with 19 bases sitting between them. The germline gives CDR1 SGHVS, CDR2 FQNEAQ. CDR3 sequence (DNA): TGTGCCAGCAGCGCAGGCAGGGCACCGAACCCCTACGAGCAGTACTTC. It codes for CASSAGRAPNPYEQYF. Variable domain in full (rest from reference TRBV7-8 and TRBJ2-7): GAGVSQSPRYKVAKRGQDVALRCDPISGHVSLFWYQQALGQGPEFLTYFQNEAQLDKSGLPSDRFFAERPEGSVSTLKIQRTQQEDSAVYLCASSAGRAPNPYEQYFGPGTRLTVT.

This clonotype was seen repeatedly, ten times or more. J is TRBJ2-7 and V is TRBV15; weak D call: TRBD2 (6 bases). The CDR3 has 14 amino acids. V gave up 5 bases and J gave up 3 bases, with 14 bases separating them. Germline V lookup: CDR1 LNHNV, CDR2 YYDKDF (reference sequence). DNA of the CDR3: TGTGCCACCAGCCTGTTACGGGAGAACTACGAGCAGTACTTC. Translation gives CATSLLRENYEQYF.

The chain combines TRBV29-1 with TRBJ1-6, with a weak D call TRBD1 (5 bases). V was shortened by 8 bases and J by 4 bases, with 12 bases between the two germline ends. The length of the CDR3 is 13 residues. Germline V lookup: CDR1 SQVTM, CDR2 ANQGSEA. The CDR3 bases are TGCAGCATTGGGACGGATTATAATTCACCCCTCCACTTT. Encoded protein: CSIGTDYNSPLHF.

The gene calls are TRBV18 and TRBJ2-5; D may correspond to TRBD1 or TRBD2 (5 bases each). From germline, CDR1 is KGHSH and CDR2 LQKENI. V lost 6 bases, J lost 4 bases, and 12 bases lay in between. The CDR3 sequence is 13 residues long. For the CDR3, the DNA is TGTGCCAGCTCCGGGACCCTCGGAGAGACCCAGTACTTC. Translating it yields CASSGTLGETQYF.